The 32 T cell receptor beta chains below all came from one sample that was sequenced in a study of T cell clonotyping in hematopoietic cell transplantation. TCRdb's copy holds only in-frame clones and misses some; the assay was immunoSEQ multiplex PCR. The table records roughly 45,000 clones, just over 85% of them present only once. The time point: recipient sample about 28 days before transplant, after cytoreduction. Sequenced material: peripheral blood mononuclear cells, taken before stem cell transplant. The receptors here all came from a man between 60 and 70 years old with biphenotypic leukemia. Some clones in this sample may be carry-over from other donors' samples.

V usage is TRBV11-2 and J usage is TRBJ2-3; D perhaps matches TRBD2 (6 bases). The CDR3 extends over 17 amino acids. Germline V gives CDR1 SGHAT, CDR2 FQNNGV. V was clipped by 0 bases and J by 5 bases, with 18 bases between them. The CDR3 DNA reads TGTGCCAGCAGCTTAGAACGAGGGCGGGGAAGACTAGATACGCAGTATTTT. This encodes CASSLERGRGRLDTQYF. Filled out from reference TRBV11-2 and TRBJ2-3, the complete variable domain reads EAGVAQSPRYKIIEKRQSVAFWCNPISGHATLYWYQQILGQGPKLLIQFQNNGVVDDSQLPKDRFSAERLKGVDSTLKIQPAKLEDSAVYLCASSLERGRGRLDTQYFGPGTRLTVL.

The chain joins TRBV2 to TRBJ1-2; possible D gene TRBD1, 5 bases. Trimming took off 4 bases at V and 8 bases at J, with 14 bases between the two ends. Germline CDR1 reads SNHLY; CDR2 reads FYNNEI. The CDR3 spans 13 residues. CDR3 sequence reads: CASSGGPALGYTF. The CDR3 DNA reads as TGTGCCAGCAGTGGGGGACCGGCCCTGGGCTACACCTTC.

The CDR3 loop is CASSVGTSITGELFF. DNA of the CDR3: TGTGCCAGCAGCGTCGGGACTAGCATTACCGGGGAGCTGTTTTTT. The V gene is TRBV9, the J gene TRBJ2-2; the match to TRBD2 covers 9 bases. Germline CDR1 is SGDLS and CDR2 is YYNGEE. The CDR3 has 15 residues. Losses at the gene ends were 2 bases for V and 5 bases for J; bases not matched to a gene: 4.

This chain joins TRBV7-8 and TRBJ1-2; TRBD1 might be the D (6 bases). Germline V gene sequence: CDR1 SGHVS, CDR2 FQNEAQ. The CDR3 contains 15 residues. Trimming shortened V by 5 bases and J by 6 bases, and 19 bases separated the two germline ends. CDR3 region: CASSTRQDTGHGYTF. In nucleotides, the CDR3 is TGTGCCAGCAGCACCCGACAGGACACGGGCCATGGCTACACCTTC.

V is TRBV5-4 and J is TRBJ2-3, with D unclear. The germline CDR1 and CDR2 sequences are SGHNT and YYREEE (reference sequence). Trimming removed 0 bases at V and 2 bases at J, with 10 bases between. The CDR3 runs to 15 residues. This chain's CDR3 is CASSLGAGITDTQYF. The DNA of the CDR3 is TGTGCCAGCAGCTTGGGGGCAGGAATCACAGATACGCAGTATTTT.

This sequence joins TRBV5-1 and TRBJ1-2, with 7 bases fitting TRBD1. V shed 4 bases and J 6 bases; nucleotides not matched to a gene: 9. Germline CDR1 SGHRS, CDR2 YFSETQ. The CDR3 is 14 residues long. CDR3 loop: CASSPVQGVNGYTF. DNA for the CDR3: TGCGCCAGCAGCCCCGTGCAGGGGGTCAATGGCTACACCTTC.

The chain links TRBV29-1 to TRBJ2-3, with TRBD2 matching over 9 bases. V shed 2 bases, J shed 2 bases, and the junction held 5 bases outside the gene matches. Germline values: CDR1 SQVTM, CDR2 ANQGSEA. The length of the CDR3 is 15 residues. Written as DNA, the CDR3 is TGCAGCGTTGAATTGACTAGCGGAGCCACAGATACGCAGTATTTT. Its translation: CSVELTSGATDTQYF.

The CDR3 sequence is CAIRDPPPYGYTF. The CDR3 DNA sequence: TGTGCCATCAGGGACCCACCACCCTATGGCTACACCTTC. The gene calls are TRBV10-3 and TRBJ1-2; D ambiguous. The germline V gene encodes CDR1 ENHRY and CDR2 SYGVKD. V was pared by 6 bases and J by 4 bases, with 12 bases between. The CDR3 extends over 13 amino acids.

The CDR3, as DNA: TGTGCCAGCACTCGGACTAGCGGGGCCACCGGGGAGCTGTTTTTT. Encoded protein: CASTRTSGATGELFF. V usage is TRBV2 and J usage is TRBJ2-2; 12 bases match TRBD2. The ends lost 7 bases at V and 4 bases at J; junction bases unmatched: 4. The CDR3 contains 15 residues. Germline CDR1 SNHLY, CDR2 FYNNEI.

The rearrangement uses TRBV28 and TRBJ1-5; D is uncertain. CDR1 is MDHEN and CDR2 is SYDVKM in the germline V gene. The CDR3 totals 13 residues. V lost 5 bases and J lost 3, with 8 bases in between. The CDR3 sequence is CASSPPDNQPQHF. CDR3 coding DNA: TGTGCCAGCAGTCCCCCCGACAATCAGCCCCAGCATTTT.

This clone was detected only once. The rearrangement links TRBV30 to TRBJ2-3; D gene ambiguous. Per germline, CDR1 GTSNPN and CDR2 SVGIG (reference sequence). Deletions cut 2 bases from V and 2 bases from J, with 5 bases between. The CDR3 sequence is 12 residues long. CDR3 DNA: TGTGCCTGGAGTAGGGCCACAGATACGCAGTATTTT. Residues: CAWSRATDTQYF.

The V gene is TRBV27, the J gene TRBJ1-5; TRBD1 might be the D (6 bases). V shed 8 bases and J shed 1 base, with 12 bases lying between them. The CDR3 totals 14 residues. The V gene's germline CDR1 is MNHEY and CDR2 SMNVEV (reference sequence). CDR3 loop: CASSGDRSNQPQHF. CDR3 DNA sequence: TGTGCCAGCTCGGGAGACAGGAGCAATCAGCCCCAGCATTTT.

This chain joins TRBV6-5 and TRBJ1-5; D remains ambiguous. The V gene lost 6 bases and the J gene lost 2 bases, with 8 bases spanning the gap. CDR1 is MNHEY and CDR2 is SVGAGI in the germline V gene. This CDR3 has 13 residues. The CDR3 region is CASSRTGNQPQHF. The CDR3 DNA follows: TGTGCCAGCAGCCGGACGGGCAATCAGCCCCAGCATTTT.

The V call is TRBV7-3, the J call TRBJ2-3; D is unresolved. This CDR3 spans 13 amino acids. Germline V lookup: CDR1 SGHTA, CDR2 FQGTGA. Deletions cut 4 bases from V and 5 bases from J, with 10 bases between. The CDR3 reads CASSSQAQDTQYF. The CDR3 bases are TGTGCCAGCAGCTCCCAAGCGCAAGATACGCAGTATTTT.

The chain joins TRBV2 to TRBJ2-7; a possible D gene is TRBD1 (5 bases). This CDR3 spans 15 amino acids. V lost 0 bases and J lost 0, with 9 bases in between. CDR1 is SNHLY and CDR2 is FYNNEI in the germline V gene. CDR3 amino acids: CASSEAWGGSYEQYF. In nucleotides, the CDR3 is TGTGCCAGCAGTGAAGCATGGGGCGGCTCCTACGAGCAGTACTTC.

The chain employs TRBV25-1 and TRBJ1-1; TRBD1 might be the D (5 bases). The CDR3 spans 15 residues. CDR1 and CDR2 from the germline V gene are MGHDK and SYGVNS. V was pared by 7 bases and J by 1 base, with 16 bases between. CDR3 amino acids: CASTPGHRRNTEAFF. In nucleotides, the CDR3 is TGTGCCAGCACCCCCGGGCACAGGAGGAACACTGAAGCTTTCTTT. The full variable domain, completed using reference TRBV25-1 and TRBJ1-1, is EADIYQTPRYLVIGTGKKITLECSQTMGHDKMYWYQQDPGMELHLIHYSYGVNSTEKGDLSSESTVSRIRTEHFPLTLESARPSHTSQYLCASTPGHRRNTEAFFGQGTRLTVV.

This sequence joins TRBV7-6 and TRBJ2-7; 8 bases align to TRBD1. This CDR3 is 12 amino acids long. CDR1 and CDR2 (germline): SGHVS, FNYEAQ. With V trimmed by 5 bases and J by 7 bases, 4 bases remained unmatched. The CDR3 region is CASSLTGGEQYF. CDR3 nucleotide sequence: TGTGCCAGCAGCCTAACAGGGGGAGAGCAGTACTTC.

The gene calls are TRBV18 and TRBJ2-7; D remains ambiguous. The CDR3 is 15 amino acids. The V gene lost 4 bases and the J gene lost 1 base, with 14 bases spanning the gap. Germline CDR1 KGHSH, CDR2 LQKENI. The CDR3 DNA reads TGTGCCAGCTCACAAGAGCAGGATCTATCCTACGAGCAGTACTTC. It codes for CASSQEQDLSYEQYF.

The CDR3 here is CASSFGVGTGGVGTQYF. CDR3 nucleotide sequence: TGTGCCAGCAGCTTTGGGGTCGGGACAGGGGGCGTCGGGACCCAGTACTTC. The chain links TRBV11-2 to TRBJ2-5, with 12 positions matching TRBD1. Germline values: CDR1 SGHAT, CDR2 FQNNGV. J gave up 7 bases and V 3 bases, and 12 bases lay outside the gene matches. The length of the CDR3 is 17 residues.

The V gene is TRBV6-8, the J gene TRBJ2-5, with D perhaps matching TRBD2 (6 bases). This CDR3 comprises 16 residues. Germline V gene sequence: CDR1 MNHGY, CDR2 SAAAGT. The germline V and J ends were trimmed by 5 bases and 1 base, with 17 bases remaining between them. The CDR3 here is CASSKRDGGPQETQYF. The CDR3 DNA sequence: TGTGCCAGCAGTAAAAGGGACGGGGGACCCCAAGAGACCCAGTACTTC.

In its sample, this clone was seen once. The chain joins TRBV9 to TRBJ2-5, with 7 positions matching TRBD2. Germline V gene lookup returns CDR1 SGDLS and CDR2 YYNGEE. The CDR3 extends over 14 amino acids. J lost 2 bases, V lost 0 bases, and 1 base had no gene match. The CDR3 here is CASSVGLAQETQYF. The DNA of the CDR3 is TGTGCCAGCAGCGTAGGACTAGCACAAGAGACCCAGTACTTC.

A remark on this clone: Distinct nucleotide sequences in the sample also encode this CDR3. The chain has TRBV5-4 and TRBJ1-2; 9 bases fit TRBD1. CDR1 and CDR2 (germline): SGHNT, YYREEE (reference sequence). With V trimmed by 9 bases and J by 8 bases, 14 bases remained unmatched. There are 14 residues in the CDR3. CDR3 sequence: CATCSWGQGEGYTF. The CDR3 DNA reads as TGTGCCACCTGCTCTTGGGGACAGGGCGAAGGCTACACCTTC.

V gene TRBV2 combines with J gene TRBJ1-1; 7 nucleotides line up with TRBD1. This CDR3 is 13 amino acids long. The germline CDR1 and CDR2 sequences are SNHLY and FYNNEI. Trimming at V came to 6 bases and at J to 3 bases, leaving 4 bases not matched to a gene. The CDR3 loop reads CASRFRGDTEAFF. The CDR3 nucleotides read TGTGCCAGCAGGTTCAGGGGGGACACTGAAGCTTTCTTT.

The CDR3 DNA follows: TGCGCCAGCAGTCGCTCTCCTGAGGGCACAGATACGCAGTATTTT. Residues: CASSRSPEGTDTQYF. The chain has TRBV4-3 and TRBJ2-3, with unresolved D. This CDR3 comprises 15 residues. Trimming removed 6 bases at V and 1 base at J, with 14 bases between. Germline V gene lookup returns CDR1 LGHNA and CDR2 YSLEER.

The chain carries TRBV30 and TRBJ1-5; D remains ambiguous. The V and J ends lost 1 base and 1 base respectively, with 14 bases between them. The V gene's germline CDR1 is GTSNPN and CDR2 SVGIG (reference sequence). CDR3 length: 16 amino acids. The CDR3 reads CAWSAPPDGSNQPQHF. The CDR3 DNA sequence: TGTGCCTGGAGTGCCCCACCTGACGGAAGCAATCAGCCCCAGCATTTT.

The sample holds a few counts of this clone. The V call is TRBV7-9, the J call TRBJ2-1; no clear D gene. The CDR3 length is 13 residues. Trimming stripped 5 bases from V and 6 bases from J, with 11 bases between. Germline CDR1 SEHNR, CDR2 FQNEAQ (reference sequence). CDR3 sequence: CASSSANSNEQFF. The CDR3 nucleotides read TGTGCCAGCAGCAGCGCAAACTCCAATGAGCAGTTCTTC.

The V call is TRBV28, the J call TRBJ1-5; maybe TRBD1 (6 bases). Germline CDR1 MDHEN, CDR2 SYDVKM. Trimming left V 6 bases short and J 9 bases short, with 18 bases between. The CDR3 loop spans 14 amino acids. The CDR3 sequence is CASRATDRAGPQHF. The DNA for the CDR3 is TGTGCCAGCAGGGCCACGGACAGAGCCGGGCCCCAGCATTTT.

The chain combines TRBV6-5 with TRBJ1-1; D gene ambiguous. With 2 bases removed from V and 0 bases from J, the gap between germline ends came to 4 bases. The length of the CDR3 is 13 residues. Germline CDR1 reads MNHEY; CDR2 reads SVGAGI. The CDR3 DNA reads TGTGCCAGCAGTTACAGGGTGAACACTGAAGCTTTCTTT. Amino acid sequence: CASSYRVNTEAFF.

The V gene is TRBV12-1, the J gene TRBJ2-7; the D call in the table, TRBD2, was not verified against the DNA. TRBV12-1 is shown as a pseudogene. The CDR3 runs to 12 residues. As DNA, the CDR3 is TGTGCCAGCAGCTTTATGGACTACGGGCAGTACTTC. Protein: CASSFMDYGQYF.

The gene calls are TRBV11-2 and TRBJ2-5, with 9 nucleotides matching TRBD2. Germline CDR1 and CDR2: SGHAT and FQNNGV. The CDR3 has 16 amino acids. V lost 1 base and J lost 2; bases outside the gene matches: 5. DNA for the CDR3: TGTGCCAGCAGCTTAGTGACTAGCGGAGAACAAGAGACCCAGTACTTC. As protein: CASSLVTSGEQETQYF.

The gene calls are TRBV11-1 and TRBJ2-5; unclear D gene. Trimming left V 5 bases short and J 4 bases short, with 11 bases between. Germline loops: CDR1 SGHAT, CDR2 FQDESV (reference sequence). This CDR3 contains 13 residues. CDR3 DNA sequence: TGTGCCAGCAGCAGTGGGGTCGGAGAGACCCAGTACTTC. Translated, it gives CASSSGVGETQYF.

This chain connects TRBV11-3 to TRBJ1-1; tentative D call: TRBD1 (6 bases). The ends were cut back, 1 base at V and 5 bases at J, with 14 bases in the middle. This CDR3 is built from 15 residues. The germline CDR1 and CDR2 sequences are SGHNT and YENEEA. The CDR3 loop reads CASSLGGPRGTEAFF. DNA for the CDR3: TGTGCCAGCAGCTTAGGGGGGCCTCGGGGGACTGAAGCTTTCTTT. The full variable domain, rest sourced from reference TRBV11-3 and TRBJ1-1, is EAGVVQSPRYKIIEKKQPVAFWCNPISGHNTLYWYLQNLGQGPELLIRYENEEAVDDSQLPKDRFSAERLKGVDSTLKIQPAELGDSAVYLCASSLGGPRGTEAFFGQGTRLTVV.